One sample yielded the 15 T cell receptor beta chains listed below, sequenced in a study of blood T cell repertoires in COVID-19. The table came from immunoSEQ multiplex PCR; TCRdb's copy has only in-frame clones and leaves some out. The data contain around 370,000 clones, around 91% of them seen just once; the ten biggest clones take up more than 3%. Sample: peripheral blood. The receptors were sampled from a woman in her late teens or twenties who had recovered from COVID-19.

This clone was detected only once. This sequence joins TRBV20-1 and TRBJ1-6, with 8 bases fitting TRBD1. The germline CDR1 and CDR2 sequences are DFQATT and SNEGSKA (reference sequence). V dropped 3 bases and J dropped 8; count of bases not matched to a gene: 6. The CDR3 runs to 14 residues. CDR3 region: CSASIGQGDSPLHF. For the CDR3, the DNA is TGCAGTGCTAGTATAGGACAGGGAGATTCACCCCTCCACTTT.

This clone was recorded only once. The chain employs TRBV6-2 or TRBV6-3 and TRBJ2-1; D possibly corresponds to TRBD2 (5 bases). Germline V CDR1 and CDR2: MNHEY, SVGEGT. The V end lost 4 bases, the J end lost 4 bases, and 8 bases lay between the germline ends. The CDR3 is made up of 13 amino acids. CDR3 amino acids: CASSLTGYNEQFF. The DNA for the CDR3 is TGTGCCAGCAGTTTAACGGGGTACAATGAGCAGTTCTTC.

This clone came up once. The genes are TRBV27 and TRBJ1-1; perhaps TRBD1 as D (6 bases). This CDR3 contains 14 residues. Germline CDR1 and CDR2: MNHEY and SMNVEV (reference sequence). Trimming pared 5 bases from V and 5 bases from J, leaving 15 bases between. In nucleotides, the CDR3 is TGTGCCAGCAGTCCACAGGGAGAGCGGACTGAAGCTTTCTTT. Residues: CASSPQGERTEAFF.

The J gene is TRBJ2-1, the V gene TRBV7-2; TRBD2 agrees at 9 bases. V shed 3 bases and J 2 bases; nucleotides not matched to a gene: 11. Germline values: CDR1 SGHTA, CDR2 FQGNSA. This CDR3 region has 18 residues. CDR3 region: CASSFPRGREGTYNEQFF. CDR3 DNA: TGTGCCAGCAGCTTCCCACGCGGGCGGGAGGGTACCTACAATGAGCAGTTCTTC.

The chain recombines TRBV25-1 with TRBJ1-1; no clear D. Germline V gene lookup returns CDR1 MGHDK and CDR2 SYGVNS. The CDR3 consists of 12 residues. The V gene lost 4 bases and the J gene lost 4 bases, with 7 bases spanning the gap. The CDR3 sequence: CASSGPGTEAFF. The CDR3 bases are TGTGCCAGCAGTGGTCCGGGCACTGAAGCTTTCTTT.

This sequence joins TRBV18 and TRBJ1-3, with D tentatively TRBD1 (6 bases). The CDR3 length is 15 residues. The V gene lost 3 bases and the J gene lost 4 bases, with 13 bases spanning the gap. The germline V gene encodes CDR1 KGHSH and CDR2 LQKENI. CDR3 sequence: CASSPLGQMGNTIYF. CDR3 nucleotide sequence: TGTGCCAGCTCACCCTTAGGACAGATGGGAAACACCATATATTTT.

The chain uses TRBV6-6 and TRBJ2-3; 8 nucleotides match TRBD2. Per germline, CDR1 MNHNY and CDR2 SVGAGI (reference sequence). The CDR3 consists of 16 residues. The V and J ends lost 2 bases and 4 bases, in that order; junction bases with no gene match: 8. CDR3 DNA: TGTGCCAGCAGTTACCAAGAAGCGGGAGTGGCAGATACGCAGTATTTT. Translation gives CASSYQEAGVADTQYF.

The rearrangement links TRBV28 to TRBJ2-5, with TRBD2 matching over 11 bases. The V gene end was trimmed by 3 bases and the J gene end by 7 bases; junction bases not matched to a gene: 7. The germline V gene encodes CDR1 MDHEN and CDR2 SYDVKM. The CDR3 covers 15 residues. The CDR3 nucleotides read TGTGCCAGCAGTTTGAAAACTAGCGGGAGACGGACCCAGTACTTC. It yields the protein CASSLKTSGRRTQYF.

The chain carries TRBV4-3 and TRBJ1-6; D ambiguous. The CDR3 totals 15 residues. The V end lost 0 bases, the J end lost 6 bases, and 9 bases lay between the germline ends. Germline CDR1 and CDR2: LGHNA and YSLEER. CDR3 loop: CASSQEISGNSPLHF. The CDR3, as DNA: TGCGCCAGCAGCCAAGAAATCAGTGGTAATTCACCCCTCCACTTT.

This clone was detected a few times. The V and J genes are TRBV7-9 and TRBJ2-1, with TRBD2 identical over 12 bases. Germline CDR1 is SEHNR and CDR2 is FQNEAQ (reference sequence). V gave up 5 bases and J gave up 7 bases; unmatched junction bases: 6. This CDR3 comprises 15 residues. CDR3 residues: CASSLRTSGINEQFF. The CDR3 nucleotides are TGTGCCAGCAGCCTACGGACTAGCGGGATAAATGAGCAGTTCTTC.

V gene TRBV3-1 (or the pseudogene TRBV3-2) combines with J gene TRBJ1-5; 8 bases fit TRBD1. Germline V CDR1 and CDR2: LGHDT, YNNKEL (reference sequence). V gave up 2 bases and J gave up 9 bases; unmatched junction bases: 6. This CDR3 is built from 14 residues. CDR3 in amino acids: CASSQSQGGTPQHF. CDR3 in DNA: TGTGCCAGCAGCCAATCACAGGGGGGTACGCCCCAGCATTTT.

The genes are TRBV4-3 and TRBJ1-1, with TRBD1 identical over 8 bases. V lost 0 bases to trimming and J lost 4 bases; unmatched junction nucleotides: 13. The germline V gene encodes CDR1 LGHNA and CDR2 YSLEER. The CDR3 loop spans 18 amino acids. This chain's CDR3 is CASSQERPGWQGATEAFF. The CDR3 region has the DNA TGCGCCAGCAGCCAAGAAAGGCCAGGCTGGCAGGGGGCCACTGAAGCTTTCTTT.

V gene TRBV5-6 combines with J gene TRBJ2-7; D unclear. The CDR3 contains 17 residues. The germline V and J ends were trimmed by 1 base and 3 bases, with 20 bases remaining between them. Germline CDR1 is SGHDT and CDR2 is YYEEEE. The CDR3 reads CASSLFAETAVYYEQYV. Here the CDR3 DNA reads TGTGCCAGCAGCTTGTTCGCGGAGACCGCTGTTTACTACGAGCAGTACGTC.

The chain employs TRBV5-1 and TRBJ1-1; perhaps TRBD1 as D (6 bases). The CDR3 contains 15 residues. The germline V gene encodes CDR1 SGHRS and CDR2 YFSETQ. V was clipped by 2 bases and J by 2 bases, with 13 bases between them. The CDR3 DNA is TGCGCCAGCAGCTTAGCGGGGGCTTATAACACTGAAGCTTTCTTT. As protein: CASSLAGAYNTEAFF. Full variable domain (missing parts from reference TRBV5-1 and TRBJ1-1): KAGVTQTPRYLIKTRGQQVTLSCSPISGHRSVSWYQQTPGQGLQFLFEYFSETQRNKGNFPGRFSGRQFSNSRSEMNVSTLELGDSALYLCASSLAGAYNTEAFFGQGTRLTVV.

The rearrangement joins TRBV12-3 or TRBV12-4 to TRBJ1-1; 8 bases are shared with TRBD1. This CDR3 is built from 13 residues. After removal of 10 bases from V and 5 bases from J, the junction contained 9 bases not matched to a gene. CDR3 residues: CATQRTGNTEAFF. The CDR3 DNA follows: TGTGCCACTCAAAGGACAGGGAATACTGAAGCTTTCTTT.